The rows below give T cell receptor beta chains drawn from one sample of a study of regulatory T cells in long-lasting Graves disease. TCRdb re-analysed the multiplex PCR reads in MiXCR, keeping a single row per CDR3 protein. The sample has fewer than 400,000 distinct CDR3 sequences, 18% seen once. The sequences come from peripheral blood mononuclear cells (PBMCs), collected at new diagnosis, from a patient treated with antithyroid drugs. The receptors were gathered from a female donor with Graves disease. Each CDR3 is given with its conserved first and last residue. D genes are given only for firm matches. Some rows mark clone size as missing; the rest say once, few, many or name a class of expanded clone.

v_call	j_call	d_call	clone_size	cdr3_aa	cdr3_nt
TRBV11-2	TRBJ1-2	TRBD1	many	CASSLVMDREDYGYTF	TGTGCCAGCAGCTTAGTCATGGACAGGGAGGACTATGGCTACACCTTC
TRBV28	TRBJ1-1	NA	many	CASRVRGSEAFF	TGTGCCAGCAGGGTCAGGGGCTCTGAAGCTTTCTTT
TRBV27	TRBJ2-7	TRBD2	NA	CASSSGTSTMYEQYF	TGTGCCAGCAGTTCTGGGACTAGCACAATGTACGAGCAGTACTTC
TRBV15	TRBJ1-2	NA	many	CATSTPGQDYGYTF	TGTGCCACCAGCACCCCCGGGCAGGACTATGGCTACACCTTC
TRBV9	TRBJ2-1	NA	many	CASTLGSGNNEQFF	TGTGCCAGTACACTAGGAAGTGGTAACAATGAGCAGTTCTTC
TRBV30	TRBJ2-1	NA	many	CAWSVQTGQFF	TGTGCCTGGAGTGTACAAACCGGCCAGTTCTTC
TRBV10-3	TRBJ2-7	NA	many	CAISDRAVVYEQYF	TGTGCCATCAGTGACAGGGCAGTGGTCTACGAGCAGTACTTC
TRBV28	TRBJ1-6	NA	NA	CASSTGVRDNSPLHF	TGTGCCAGCAGTACCGGGGTCAGGGACAATTCACCCCTCCACTTT
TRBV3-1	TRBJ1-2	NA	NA	CASSQERASGAYGYTF	TGTGCCAGCAGCCAAGAGCGCGCCTCAGGTGCGTATGGCTACACCTTC
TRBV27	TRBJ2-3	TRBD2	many	CASSREGPTDTQYF	TGTGCCAGCAGTAGGGAGGGGCCGACAGATACGCAGTATTTT
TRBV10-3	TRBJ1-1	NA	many	CAIRNRAMSTEAFF	TGTGCCATCAGAAACAGGGCCATGAGCACTGAAGCTTTCTTT
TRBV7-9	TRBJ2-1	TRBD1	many	CASRDQGQGTNEQFF	TGTGCCAGCCGGGATCAGGGACAGGGCACTAATGAGCAGTTCTTC
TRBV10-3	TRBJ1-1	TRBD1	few	CAISESGQTFITEAFF	TGTGCCATCAGTGAGTCGGGACAGACCTTCATCACTGAAGCTTTCTTT
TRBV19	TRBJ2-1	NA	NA	CASREHTSYNEQFF	TGTGCCAGTAGGGAACATACTTCCTACAATGAGCAGTTCTTC
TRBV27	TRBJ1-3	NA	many	CASSLASGNTIYF	TGTGCCAGCAGTCTGGCCTCTGGAAACACCATATATTTT
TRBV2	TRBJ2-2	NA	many	CASTMGAGTGELFF	TGTGCCAGCACCATGGGAGCGGGCACCGGGGAGCTGTTTTTT